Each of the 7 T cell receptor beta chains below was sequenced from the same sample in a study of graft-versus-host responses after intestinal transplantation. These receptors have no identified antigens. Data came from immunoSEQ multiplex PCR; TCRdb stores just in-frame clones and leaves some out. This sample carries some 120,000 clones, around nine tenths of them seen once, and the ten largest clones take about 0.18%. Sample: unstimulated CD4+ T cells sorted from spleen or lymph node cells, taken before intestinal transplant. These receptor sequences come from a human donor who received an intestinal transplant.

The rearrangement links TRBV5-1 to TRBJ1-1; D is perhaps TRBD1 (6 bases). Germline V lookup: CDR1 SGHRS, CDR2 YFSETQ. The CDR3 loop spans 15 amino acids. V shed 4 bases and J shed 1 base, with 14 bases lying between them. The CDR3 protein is CASSKTEGENTEAFF. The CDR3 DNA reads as TGCGCCAGCAGCAAGACCGAGGGGGAGAACACTGAAGCTTTCTTT.

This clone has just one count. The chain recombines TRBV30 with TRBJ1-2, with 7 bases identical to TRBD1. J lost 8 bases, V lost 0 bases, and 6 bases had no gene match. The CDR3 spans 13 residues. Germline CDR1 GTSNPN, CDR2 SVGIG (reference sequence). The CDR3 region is CAWSVLQGRGYTF. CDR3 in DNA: TGTGCCTGGAGTGTGTTACAGGGGCGAGGCTACACCTTC.

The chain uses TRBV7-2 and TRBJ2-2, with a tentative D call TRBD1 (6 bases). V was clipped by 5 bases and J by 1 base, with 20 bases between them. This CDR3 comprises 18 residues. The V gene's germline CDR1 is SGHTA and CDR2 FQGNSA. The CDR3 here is CASSKGVWGIGNTGELFF. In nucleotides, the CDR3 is TGTGCCAGCAGCAAGGGGGTGTGGGGTATCGGGAACACCGGGGAGCTGTTTTTT.

CDR3 sequence: CASSIEGREAFF. CDR3 bases: TGTGCCAGTAGTATCGAGGGCAGAGAAGCTTTCTTT. The chain has TRBV19 and TRBJ1-1; no clear D gene. The V and J ends lost 3 bases and 8 bases respectively, with 10 bases between them. CDR1 LNHDA and CDR2 SQIVND come from the germline V gene (reference sequence). The CDR3 totals 12 residues.

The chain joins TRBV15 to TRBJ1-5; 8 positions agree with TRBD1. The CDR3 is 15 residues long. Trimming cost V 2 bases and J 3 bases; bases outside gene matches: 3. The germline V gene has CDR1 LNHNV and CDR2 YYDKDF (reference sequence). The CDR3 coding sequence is TGTGCCACCAGCAGACTACAGGGGGTCAATCAGCCCCAGCATTTT. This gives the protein CATSRLQGVNQPQHF.

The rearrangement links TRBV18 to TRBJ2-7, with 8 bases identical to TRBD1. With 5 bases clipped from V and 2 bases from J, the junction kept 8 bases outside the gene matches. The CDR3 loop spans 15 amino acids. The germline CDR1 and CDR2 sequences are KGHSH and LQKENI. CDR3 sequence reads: CASSRDRGRTYEQYF. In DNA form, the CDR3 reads TGTGCCAGCTCAAGAGACAGGGGAAGGACCTACGAGCAGTACTTC.

CDR3 nucleotides: TGTGCCACCTCAGTTAGACAGGGGGTTTTTCAGCCCCAGCATTTT. It translates to CATSVRQGVFQPQHF. This rearrangement joins TRBV28 to TRBJ1-5; TRBD1 aligns across 9 bases. From germline, CDR1 is MDHEN and CDR2 SYDVKM. V lost 10 bases and J lost 6; bases outside the gene matches: 13. This CDR3 is built from 15 residues.